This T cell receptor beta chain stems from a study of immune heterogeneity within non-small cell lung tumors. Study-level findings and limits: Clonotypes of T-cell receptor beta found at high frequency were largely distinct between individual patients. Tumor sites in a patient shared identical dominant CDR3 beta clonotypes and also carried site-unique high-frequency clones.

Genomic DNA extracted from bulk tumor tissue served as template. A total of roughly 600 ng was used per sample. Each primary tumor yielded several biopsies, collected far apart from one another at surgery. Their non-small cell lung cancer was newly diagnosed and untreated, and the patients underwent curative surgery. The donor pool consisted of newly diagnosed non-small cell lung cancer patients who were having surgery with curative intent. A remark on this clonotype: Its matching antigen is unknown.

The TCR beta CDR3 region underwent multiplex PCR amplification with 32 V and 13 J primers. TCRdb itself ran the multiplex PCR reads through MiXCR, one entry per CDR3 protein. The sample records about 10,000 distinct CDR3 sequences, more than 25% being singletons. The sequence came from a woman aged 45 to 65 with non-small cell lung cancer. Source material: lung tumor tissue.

CDR3 DNA sequence: TGTGCCAGCAGCCCGGTAATGGGTCACCACCGTGATACGCAGTATTTT. Protein product: CASSPVMGHHRDTQYF. The chain couples TRBV5-8 to TRBJ2-3; D not resolved. Germline-derived CDR1 and CDR2 are SGHTS and YDEGEE. Trimming shortened V by 4 bases and J by 6 bases, and 21 bases separated the two germline ends. The CDR3 runs to 16 residues.